The present T cell receptor (beta chain) was sequenced within a study of T cell responses to AZD1222 COVID-19 vaccine. Broader study findings: It should be noted that donors were predominantly white British and more often female, and clonal diversity was possibly underestimated. Every sample of the repertoires postdated the peak T cell response.

About this clone: The antigen is not known.

The CDR3 extends over 13 amino acids. The V end lost 5 bases, the J end lost 9 bases, and 11 bases lay between the germline ends. The germline CDR1 and CDR2 sequences are MNHNY and SVGAGI (reference sequence). The table came from immunoSEQ multiplex PCR; TCRdb's copy has only in-frame clones and leaves some out. Of 130,000 to 150,000 clones in the sample, around 84% were seen once. Second doses at about 4 or about 12 weeks were pooled. The rearrangement joins TRBV6-6 to TRBJ1-6; no firm D call. This TCR came from an adult who received the AZD1222 COVID-19 vaccine. The sequences come from peripheral blood, collected 28 days after the second AZD1222 dose. The CDR3 nucleotides read TGTGCCAGCAGTCCCCGGTCCTTTTCACCCCTCCACTTT. Protein sequence: CASSPRSFSPLHF.